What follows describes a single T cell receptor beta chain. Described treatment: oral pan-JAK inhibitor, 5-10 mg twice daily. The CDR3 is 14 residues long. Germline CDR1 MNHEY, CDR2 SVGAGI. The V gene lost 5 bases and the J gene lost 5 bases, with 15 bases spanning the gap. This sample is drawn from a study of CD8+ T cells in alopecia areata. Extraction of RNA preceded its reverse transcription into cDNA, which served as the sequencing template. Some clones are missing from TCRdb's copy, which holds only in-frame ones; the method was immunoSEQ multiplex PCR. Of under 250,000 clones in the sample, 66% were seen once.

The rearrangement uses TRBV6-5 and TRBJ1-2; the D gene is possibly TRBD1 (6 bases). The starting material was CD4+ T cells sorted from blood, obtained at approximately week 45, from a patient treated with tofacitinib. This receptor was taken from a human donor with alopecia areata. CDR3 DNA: TGTGCCAGCAGTCGTTCCCAGAGGGGGTATGGCTACACCTTC. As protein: CASSRSQRGYGYTF.